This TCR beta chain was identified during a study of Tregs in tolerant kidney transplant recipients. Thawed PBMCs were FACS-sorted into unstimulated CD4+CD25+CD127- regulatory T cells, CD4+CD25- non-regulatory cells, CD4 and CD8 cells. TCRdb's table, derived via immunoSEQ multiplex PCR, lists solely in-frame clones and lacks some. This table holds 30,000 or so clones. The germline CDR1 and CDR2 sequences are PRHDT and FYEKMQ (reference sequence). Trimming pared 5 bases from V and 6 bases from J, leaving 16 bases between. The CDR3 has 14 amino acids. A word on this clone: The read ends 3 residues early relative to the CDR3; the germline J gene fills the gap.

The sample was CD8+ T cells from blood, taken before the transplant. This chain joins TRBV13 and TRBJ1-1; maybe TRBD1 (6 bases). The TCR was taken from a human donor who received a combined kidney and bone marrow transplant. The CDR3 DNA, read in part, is TGTGCCAGCAGCCCGGACAGCGATCTCCCTGAA. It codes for CASSPDSDLPE. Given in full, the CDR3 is CASSPDSDLPEAFF.